This is a list of T cell receptor beta chains from one sample in a study of blood T cell repertoires in COVID-19. Assay used: immunoSEQ multiplex PCR; TCRdb lists only in-frame clones, some missing. The sample has over 55,000 clones; 87% are singletons. The sequenced sample consisted of peripheral blood. These TCRs come from a man aged 45-65 years with active COVID-19. The CDR3 runs from the conserved cysteine through the conserved F or W. D genes are given only for firm matches. Size tells how often a clone was seen (once, few, many) or the class of an expanded clone, and some rows leave it out.

J gene	D gene	V gene	clone size	CDR3 DNA	CDR3 protein
TRBJ2-1	TRBD2	TRBV4-1	.	TGCGCCAGCAGCCAAGCTCCTAGCGGGAAGCTTAATGAGCAGTTCTTC	CASSQAPSGKLNEQFF
TRBJ2-7	.	TRBV7-2	.	TGTGCCAGCAGCTACGGACAGCTCTACTACGAGCAGTACTTC	CASSYGQLYYEQYF
TRBJ2-2	TRBD2	TRBV2	.	TGTGCCAGCAGTCTGGCGGGGGGGCCGACCGGGGAGCTGTTTTTT	CASSLAGGPTGELFF
TRBJ2-1	TRBD2	TRBV7-8	few	TGTGCCAGCAGCTTGCGGGAGGCGGGGTTCGGTGAGCAGTTCTTC	CASSLREAGFGEQFF
TRBJ1-2	TRBD1	TRBV29-1	.	TGCAGCGTTGATCTGACAGGGCTGGGGGGCTACACCTTC	CSVDLTGLGGYTF
TRBJ1-4	TRBD1	TRBV12-3/TRBV12-4	.	TGTGCCAGCAGTCAGGGACAGGGTTTACAACTGTTTTTT	CASSQGQGLQLFF
TRBJ2-2	TRBD2	TRBV6-5	.	TGTGCCAGCACCGGGACTAGCGGGAACACCGGGGAGCTGTTTTTT	CASTGTSGNTGELFF
TRBJ2-7	.	TRBV29-1	.	TGCAGCGTGGCAGGGGCGGTGAGCTCCTACGAGCAGTACTTC	CSVAGAVSSYEQYF
TRBJ1-1	.	TRBV12-3/TRBV12-4	.	TGTGCCAGCAGTTCATACACTGAAGCTTTCTTT	CASSSYTEAFF
TRBJ1-2	.	TRBV3-1/TRBV3-2	.	TGTGCCAGCAGCCAAGAATGGACGGGATTCTATGGCTACACCTTC	CASSQEWTGFYGYTF
TRBJ2-1	TRBD1	TRBV6-5	.	TGTGCCAGCAGGGGACAGGTGAATGAGCAGTTCTTC	CASRGQVNEQFF
TRBJ1-2	TRBD1	TRBV27	.	TGTGCCAGCAAAAACCCGGGACAGACCTATGGCTACACCTTC	CASKNPGQTYGYTF
TRBJ2-4	.	TRBV6-5	.	TGTGCCAGCAGACCGGGACTCCTAAACATTCAGTACTTC	CASRPGLLNIQYF
TRBJ2-7	.	TRBV24-1	.	TGTGCCACCAGTGATTTGACTGAGTACGAGCAGTACTTC	CATSDLTEYEQYF
TRBJ2-7	TRBD1	TRBV19	few	TGTGCCAGTAGTACGCAGGGGGCCAGGCAGTACTTC	CASSTQGARQYF
TRBJ2-1	.	TRBV19	once	TGTGCCAGTAGTCCAGGCAAAGTACGCGGGACCAACAATGAGCAGTTCTTC	CASSPGKVRGTNNEQFF
TRBJ2-6	.	TRBV19	.	TGTGCCAGTAGTACACAGGGTGCTGGGGCCAACGTCCTGACTTTC	CASSTQGAGANVLTF
TRBJ1-5	TRBD1	TRBV20-1	.	TGCAGTGCTAGTCGGACAGGGGAAGATCAGCCCCAGCATTTT	CSASRTGEDQPQHF
TRBJ2-5	TRBD1	TRBV9	.	TGTGCCAGCAGCGTAGGGGGGACAGAAGAGACCCAGTACTTC	CASSVGGTEETQYF
TRBJ2-5	.	TRBV30	once	TGTGCCTGGAGTGTACAAGGGGCCCAAGAGACCCAGTACTTC	CAWSVQGAQETQYF
TRBJ2-2	.	TRBV18	.	TGTGCCAGCTCACCGACCGGGACAATGAACACCGGGGAGCTGTTTTTT	CASSPTGTMNTGELFF
TRBJ2-1	TRBD2	TRBV4-1	.	TGCGCCAGCAGCCAACCCAGCGGGAGGTACAATGAGCAGTTCTTC	CASSQPSGRYNEQFF
TRBJ1-2	.	TRBV7-2	few	TGTGCCAGCAGCCCCCAGATATCCTATGGCTACACCTTC	CASSPQISYGYTF
TRBJ2-3	.	TRBV5-5	once	TGTGCCAGCAGCTTGGCGGTTCCAGATACGCAGTATTTT	CASSLAVPDTQYF
TRBJ2-1	TRBD2	TRBV11-2	.	TGTGCCAGCAGCTCTACCTCGACTAGCCATGAGCAGTTCTTC	CASSSTSTSHEQFF
TRBJ1-5	TRBD1	TRBV7-2	few	TGTGCCAGCAGCAAGGAGGGGGCCCTAAATCAGCCCCAGCATTTT	CASSKEGALNQPQHF
TRBJ2-3	.	TRBV9	.	TGTGCCAGCAGCCCCCGGGGGACCACAGATACGCAGTATTTT	CASSPRGTTDTQYF
TRBJ2-1	TRBD2	TRBV6-4	.	TGTGCCAGCAGTCCCGGGACTAGCTCCTACAATGAGCAGTTCTTC	CASSPGTSSYNEQFF
TRBJ2-3	TRBD1	TRBV4-1	.	TGCGCCAGCAGCCAAGAAGGGACAGGGCTCCCAGATACGCAGTATTTT	CASSQEGTGLPDTQYF
TRBJ1-1	.	TRBV11-1	.	TGTGCCAGCAGCTTGGAGAGCGACGCCATGAACACTGAAGCTTTCTTT	CASSLESDAMNTEAFF
TRBJ1-1	.	TRBV4-1	.	TGCGCCAGCAGCCAAGGTAGTTCCAATTTCGAAGCTTTCTTT	CASSQGSSNFEAFF
TRBJ1-5	.	TRBV2	.	TGTGCCAGCAGTCGACAGGTAGGCAATCAGCCCCAGCATTTT	CASSRQVGNQPQHF
TRBJ1-1	.	TRBV5-6	.	TGTGCCAGCAGCTCCCTGTACCACAGGGAGGGGGGAGAAGCTTTCTTT	CASSSLYHREGGEAFF
TRBJ2-2	.	TRBV7-2	.	TGTGCCAGCAGCACCAGGGTCCCCGGGGAGCTGTTTTTT	CASSTRVPGELFF
TRBJ2-7	.	TRBV27	few	TGTGCCAGCAGTTTATATGGGGGGAGTTCAGGCCCGTACTTC	CASSLYGGSSGPYF
TRBJ2-7	.	TRBV12-1	.	TGTGCCAGCAGCTTTGGTCTAGCGGGGTACTACGAGCAGTACTTC	CASSFGLAGYYEQYF
TRBJ2-3	TRBD2	TRBV6-6	.	TGTGCCAGCAGTTCCCTGAGCGGGGGGGTTTCATATACGCAGTATTTT	CASSSLSGGVSYTQYF
TRBJ1-2	TRBD1	TRBV5-4	.	TGTGCCAGCAGAAGACAGGGGGCCCACTCCTATGGCTACACCTTC	CASRRQGAHSYGYTF
TRBJ1-3	TRBD1	TRBV7-2	.	TGTGCCAGCAGCTTAGGCCCGGGACAGGCAGGAAACACCATATATTTT	CASSLGPGQAGNTIYF
TRBJ1-2	.	TRBV30	.	TGTGCCTGGAGAGGGGGACGGTCTTTCGGAAACTATGGCTACACCTTC	CAWRGGRSFGNYGYTF
TRBJ1-5	TRBD1	TRBV2	.	TGTGCCAGCGGAAAGACAGGGGGGGGGAATCAGCCCCAGCATTTT	CASGKTGGGNQPQHF
TRBJ2-1	.	TRBV7-2	.	TGTGCCAGCAGCCCGCGGACTATGGTGCAGTTCTTC	CASSPRTMVQFF
TRBJ2-7	.	TRBV7-2	.	TGTGCCAGCAGCCTCCCTGAAGTCCAGGAGCAGTACTTC	CASSLPEVQEQYF
TRBJ1-1	.	TRBV19	.	TGTGCCAGTAGTTCGGACAGAATGAACACTGAAGCTTTCTTT	CASSSDRMNTEAFF